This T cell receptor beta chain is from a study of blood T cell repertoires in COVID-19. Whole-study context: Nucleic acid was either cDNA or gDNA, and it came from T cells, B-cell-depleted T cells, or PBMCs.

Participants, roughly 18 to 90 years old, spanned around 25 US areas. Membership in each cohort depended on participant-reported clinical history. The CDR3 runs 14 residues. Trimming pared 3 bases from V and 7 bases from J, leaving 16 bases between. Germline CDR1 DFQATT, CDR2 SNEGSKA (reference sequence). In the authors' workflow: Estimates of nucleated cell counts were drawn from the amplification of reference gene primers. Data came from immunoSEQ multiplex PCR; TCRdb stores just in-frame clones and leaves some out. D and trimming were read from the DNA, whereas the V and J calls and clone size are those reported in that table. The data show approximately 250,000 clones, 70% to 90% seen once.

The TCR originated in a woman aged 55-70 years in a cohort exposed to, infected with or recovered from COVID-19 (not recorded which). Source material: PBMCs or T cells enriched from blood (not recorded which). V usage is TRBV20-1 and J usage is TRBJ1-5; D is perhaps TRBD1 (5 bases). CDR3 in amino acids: CSASPDNVKQPQHF. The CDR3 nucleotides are TGCAGTGCTAGTCCGGACAACGTAAAACAGCCCCAGCATTTT.